This T cell receptor (beta chain) originates from a study of immune evolution from preneoplasia to lung adenocarcinoma (dated by TCRdb to the early 2020s). The study in broad terms: The study profiled immune contexture across lung adenocarcinoma precursors and invasive adenocarcinoma using immune gene expression, TCR sequencing and multiplex immunofluorescence. TCR sequencing data came from roughly 51 patients. The immune data were combined with whole exome sequencing and methylation data from the same cohort of nodules. According to the study, 95 to 120 samples went through TCR sequencing. Resected precursor lesions (AAH, AIS, MIA) and invasive adenocarcinomas were compared with paired morphologically normal lung tissue. The sample size was set by how many specimens were available, not by a prior power calculation. In total, the cohort included some 54 patients with pulmonary nodules, all of whom underwent surgical resection. Class I HLA alleles were inferred from exome data with POLYSOLVER, and allele-specific HLA loss was detected with LOHHLA. The full study reports these points: Because all patients were from Japan and China, applicability to Western populations was uncertain. The highest top T cell clone frequencies were observed in normal lung, and a progressive decrease in top T cell clone frequencies appeared to occur from AAH through AIS, MIA and invasive adenocarcinoma. Clonality was highest in normal lung, while later-stage lesions appeared to show lower clonality but higher T cell density and diversity. The findings were based on association rather than direct causation, and larger cohorts with long-term follow-up and longitudinal biopsies were deemed needed.

Here V drops 4 bases and J drops 4 bases, and the junction holds 6 bases not matched to any gene. Via the germline V gene, CDR1 is SGHVS and CDR2 FQNEAQ. CDR3 length: 14 amino acids, cysteine to phenylalanine. Just CDR3 DNA is preserved here, 42 bases in frame from base 1. Patients underwent resection in Japan or China between the mid-2010s and the late 2010s. The histologic diagnosis of each case was independently confirmed on H&E slides by two lung cancer pathologists. DNA was isolated from FFPE tissue using the AllPrep DNA/RNA FFPE Kit. As concerns this clone: There is no known antigen for this receptor. No base-level quality is on record; no much larger clone is a single base apart.

TCR beta CDR3 regions were sequenced from DNA using the immunoSEQ hsTCRbeta Kit. Processing in the source paper ran as follows. The ImmunoSEQ Analyzer was used to analyse the TCR sequencing data. T cell clonality was calculated on productive rearrangements as 1 minus Pielou's evenness. T cell diversity was measured with the inverse Simpson index on productive templates. T cell density was expressed as TCR beta template counts normalized to usable DNA, with usable DNA estimated by amplifying and sequencing housekeeping genes. Two-sided Kruskal-Wallis tests were used to compare TCR metrics across histologic stages. The table comes from immuneACCESS by way of TCRdb, which keeps in-frame sequences with V and J called. Part of the clones is missing from these tables; in studies checked, under half for an unresolved V gene and the rest for unknown reasons. The V and J calls and the clone size are those of that table, but D and trimming were determined from the DNA. This sample has 3,500 to 5,500 clones in its table, and approximately 80% of those were observed once. The ten biggest clones cover about 7.9% of the sample.

Recombination connected TRBV7-8 to TRBJ2-7; 8 nucleotides in the junction match TRBD2. The sequencing input was FFPE adjacent normal lung tissue. The TCR sequence derives from a donor at least 70 years old with lung adenocarcinoma. CDR3 sequence: CASSSREGGYEQYF. The nucleotide sequence is TGTGCCAGCAGCTCCCGGGAGGGAGGGTACGAGCAGTACTTC.